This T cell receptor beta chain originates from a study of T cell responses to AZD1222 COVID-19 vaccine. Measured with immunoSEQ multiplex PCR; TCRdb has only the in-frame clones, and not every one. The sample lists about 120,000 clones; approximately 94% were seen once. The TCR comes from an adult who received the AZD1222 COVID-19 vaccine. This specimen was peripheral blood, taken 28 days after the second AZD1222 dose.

The CDR3 sequence is CASSLWRETQYF. The CDR3 nucleotides are TGTGCCAGCAGCTTATGGAGAGAGACCCAGTACTTC. The J gene is TRBJ2-5, the V gene TRBV7-6; D unclear. In germline, CDR1 is SGHVS, CDR2 FNYEAQ. V was pared by 2 bases and J by 4 bases, with 5 bases between. The CDR3 runs to 12 residues.